A single sample gave rise to the 27 T cell receptor beta chains below, sequenced in a study of radiation and T cells in renal cell carcinoma. Only in-frame clones appear in the TCRdb table, and some are missing; sequencing was by immunoSEQ multiplex PCR. Of tens of thousands of clones listed, roughly 80% are singletons. Noted time point: baseline pretreatment blood. Treatment described: 15 Gy SBRT to primary tumor, nephrectomy 4 weeks later. The starting material was blood, obtained from a patient whose treatment included radiotherapy and nephrectomy. The receptors originated from a woman in her sixties or seventies with renal cell carcinoma.

This clone was counted once. Other DNA sequences within the sample encode an identical CDR3. V usage is TRBV5-1 and J usage is TRBJ1-6, with D maybe TRBD1 (5 bases). The germline gives CDR1 SGHRS, CDR2 YFSETQ. Between the trimmed V and J ends, which lost 4 bases and 8 bases, there was a span of 10 bases. CDR3 length: 13 amino acids. For the CDR3, the DNA is TGCGCCAGCAGCCTGGGGGGAGATTCACCCCTCCACTTT. Its protein is CASSLGGDSPLHF. Variable domain in full (rest from reference TRBV5-1 and TRBJ1-6): KAGVTQTPRYLIKTRGQQVTLSCSPISGHRSVSWYQQTPGQGLQFLFEYFSETQRNKGNFPGRFSGRQFSNSRSEMNVSTLELGDSALYLCASSLGGDSPLHFGNGTRLTVT.

This chain links TRBV28 with TRBJ1-2; TRBD1 aligns across 9 bases. V shed 4 bases, J shed 6 bases, and the junction held 6 bases outside the gene matches. This CDR3 region has 14 residues. Germline CDR1 MDHEN, CDR2 SYDVKM. The chain's CDR3 is CASSSGQGTDGYTF. The CDR3 DNA reads TGTGCCAGCAGTTCGGGACAGGGAACGGATGGCTACACCTTC.

The table lists this clone with a few counts. This chain connects TRBV11-2 to TRBJ2-7, with D possibly TRBD2 on 6 matching bases. V was clipped by 2 bases and J by 5 bases, with 16 bases between them. The length of the CDR3 is 15 residues. Per germline, CDR1 SGHAT and CDR2 FQNNGV. CDR3 DNA: TGTGCCAGCAGCTTATCCCCGGGAGCAAGGGACGAGCAGTACTTC. This gives the protein CASSLSPGARDEQYF.

The rearrangement joins TRBV27 to TRBJ2-7, with D tentatively TRBD1 (5 bases). V gave up 5 bases and J gave up 7 bases, with 12 bases separating them. Germline V gene sequence: CDR1 MNHEY, CDR2 SMNVEV (reference sequence). This CDR3 has 12 amino acids. CDR3 residues: CASSGAGREQYF. CDR3 sequence (DNA): TGTGCCAGCAGTGGGGCAGGAAGGGAGCAGTACTTC.

This clone came up once. The J gene is TRBJ1-3, the V gene TRBV5-1, with no clear D. The V and J ends lost 4 bases and 4 bases respectively, with 15 bases between them. Germline V gives CDR1 SGHRS, CDR2 YFSETQ. The CDR3 has 15 residues. The CDR3 sequence: CASSQDPARGNTIYF. In DNA form, the CDR3 reads TGCGCCAGCAGCCAGGACCCCGCCAGAGGAAACACCATATATTTT.

This clone was observed once. The J gene is TRBJ2-1, the V gene TRBV5-1, with 12 bases aligning to TRBD2. CDR3 length: 13 amino acids. V dropped 7 bases and J dropped 5; count of bases not matched to a gene: 1. The germline V gene encodes CDR1 SGHRS and CDR2 YFSETQ. The CDR3 reads CASWTSGNNEQFF. In DNA form, the CDR3 reads TGCGCCAGCTGGACTAGCGGGAACAATGAGCAGTTCTTC.

V gene TRBV10-3 combines with J gene TRBJ2-1, with 10 nucleotides matching TRBD2. CDR1 is ENHRY, CDR2 SYGVKD, per germline. The CDR3 length is 13 residues. With V trimmed by 7 bases and J by 8 bases, 5 bases remained unmatched. For the CDR3, the DNA is TGTGCCATCATGAGCGGGGGGGCTGATGAGCAGTTCTTC. Amino acids: CAIMSGGADEQFF.

As DNA, the CDR3 is TGTGCCAGCAGTACCGGGACTAACACCGGGGAGCTGTTTTTT. The encoded protein is CASSTGTNTGELFF. The chain combines TRBV2 with TRBJ2-2; D perhaps matches TRBD2 (6 bases). Germline CDR1 reads SNHLY; CDR2 reads FYNNEI. V lost 5 bases, J lost 2 bases, and 9 bases lay in between. The CDR3 sequence is 14 residues long.

The rearrangement links TRBV2 to TRBJ2-1; possibly TRBD1 for D (5 bases). Germline CDR1 SNHLY, CDR2 FYNNEI. The CDR3 runs to 12 residues. V was pared by 4 bases and J by 6 bases, with 7 bases between. This CDR3 is CASSGQGNEQFF. The CDR3 DNA follows: TGTGCCAGCAGTGGGCAGGGCAATGAGCAGTTCTTC.

The chain recombines TRBV27 with TRBJ1-1, with D possibly matching TRBD1 (6 bases). CDR3 length equals 13 residues. The V gene lost 8 bases and the J gene lost 7 bases, with 17 bases spanning the gap. CDR1 is MNHEY, CDR2 SMNVEV, per germline (reference sequence). CDR3 amino acids: CASRAGGGGEAFF. Written as DNA, the CDR3 is TGTGCCAGCCGAGCTGGAGGGGGTGGTGAAGCTTTCTTT.

The chain has TRBV6-5 and TRBJ1-4, with D perhaps TRBD1 (5 bases). Germline CDR1 and CDR2: MNHEY and SVGAGI. The CDR3 is made up of 15 amino acids. The germline V and J ends were trimmed by 0 bases and 4 bases, with 9 bases remaining between them. DNA of the CDR3: TGTGCCAGCAGTTACTCGTCAGGGATTAATGAAAAACTGTTTTTT. This gives the protein CASSYSSGINEKLFF.

This chain connects TRBV6-6 to TRBJ1-2; D is ambiguous. Trimming removed 7 bases at V and 2 bases at J, with 14 bases between. The CDR3 is made up of 14 amino acids. Looked up from germline, CDR1 is MNHNY and CDR2 is SVGAGI (reference sequence). The DNA for the CDR3 is TGTGCCAGCATTGAGACCGCGGCCAACTATGGCTACACCTTC. It yields the protein CASIETAANYGYTF.

CDR3 nucleotide sequence: TGTGCCTGGAGCCCCTCGGTCTACGAGCAGTACTTC. This gives the protein CAWSPSVYEQYF. V and J are TRBV30 and TRBJ2-7, with D hard to call. In germline, CDR1 is GTSNPN, CDR2 SVGIG (reference sequence). V was trimmed by 3 bases and J by 3 bases, leaving 9 bases between them. The CDR3 consists of 12 residues.

This clone was seen a few times. This chain uses TRBV21-1 with TRBJ1-4; the listed D gene, TRBD1, was not tested against the DNA. TRBV21-1 is designated a pseudogene. This CDR3 has 16 amino acids. The CDR3 loop is CASSKSEGGWNEKLFF. Here the CDR3 DNA reads TGTGCCAGCAGCAAAAGTGAAGGGGGTTGGAATGAAAAACTGTTTTTT.

The CDR3, as DNA: TGTGCCAGCAGCAGGACAGGGAATGCAGATACGCAGTATTTT. Translated: CASSRTGNADTQYF. J is TRBJ2-3 and V is TRBV7-8; TRBD1 agrees at 8 bases. The CDR3 totals 14 residues. The germline V gene has CDR1 SGHVS and CDR2 FQNEAQ. Trimming at V came to 5 bases and at J to 4 bases, leaving 5 bases not matched to a gene.

The CDR3 DNA reads TGCGCCAGCATCCTAGGGGGTCTAGGTCAGAAAGAGACCCAGTACTTC. Translated, it gives CASILGGLGQKETQYF. This chain connects TRBV5-1 to TRBJ2-5; D possibly corresponds to TRBD1 (6 bases). The CDR3 is 16 residues long. Per the germline V gene, CDR1 is SGHRS and CDR2 is YFSETQ. V gave up 6 bases and J gave up 3 bases, with 21 bases separating them.

The chain links TRBV23-1 to TRBJ1-1; TRBD1 agrees at 8 bases. TRBV23-1 is an ORF; its function is uncertain. V was clipped by 2 bases and J by 1 base; unmatched bases: 3. The CDR3 has 15 amino acids. CDR3 coding DNA: TGCGCCAGCAGTCAACCAGGGACAGGGAACACTGAAGCTTTCTTT. Its translation: CASSQPGTGNTEAFF.

This chain connects TRBV4-1 to TRBJ2-1; 10 positions match TRBD2. V gave up 1 base and J gave up 7 bases; unmatched junction bases: 4. Germline V lookup: CDR1 MGHRA, CDR2 YSYEKL. The CDR3 has 15 amino acids. CDR3 nucleotides: TGCGCCAGCAGCCAAGTCAAAGCGGGGGGGAATGAGCAGTTCTTC. Translating gives CASSQVKAGGNEQFF.

This rearrangement joins TRBV4-3 to TRBJ1-2, with D hard to call. The V gene lost 0 bases and the J gene lost 7 bases, with 6 bases spanning the gap. The CDR3 length is 12 residues. Germline V lookup: CDR1 LGHNA, CDR2 YSLEER. This CDR3 reads CASSQDSVGYTF. The CDR3 nucleotides read TGCGCCAGCAGCCAAGATTCGGTTGGCTACACCTTC.

V gene TRBV5-1 combines with J gene TRBJ2-3; D gene uncertain. Deletions cut 0 bases from V and 5 bases from J, with 13 bases between. Germline assignment: CDR1 SGHRS and CDR2 YFSETQ. The CDR3 totals 15 residues. CDR3 DNA: TGCGCCAGCAGCTTGGGTGCAGGTGAGGTAGATACGCAGTATTTT. Encoded protein: CASSLGAGEVDTQYF.

J is TRBJ1-2 and V is TRBV4-2, with D possibly matching TRBD1 (6 bases). Deletions cut 4 bases from V and 6 bases from J, with 12 bases between. This CDR3 comprises 13 residues. Germline-derived CDR1 and CDR2 are LGHNA and YNFKEQ. CDR3 nucleotide sequence: TGTGCCAGCAGCCCACCAGGGGCTGATGGCTACACCTTC. As protein: CASSPPGADGYTF.

The chain couples TRBV4-1 to TRBJ1-6; D is undetermined. This CDR3 contains 19 residues. Trimming took 1 base from V and 3 from J, leaving 19 bases between them. The V gene's germline CDR1 is MGHRA and CDR2 YSYEKL. CDR3 in DNA: TGCGCCAGCAGCCAAGGTCCTTCACTCGAGGGTTACTATAATTCACCCCTCCACTTT. This gives the protein CASSQGPSLEGYYNSPLHF.

The CDR3 region has the DNA TGCGCCAGCAGCCCCGGGACAGGGTTCTACGAGCAGTACTTC. This translates into CASSPGTGFYEQYF. The chain combines TRBV4-1 with TRBJ2-7, with 9 bases lining up with TRBD1. The CDR3 totals 14 residues. Germline V CDR1 and CDR2: MGHRA, YSYEKL. The V segment lost 4 bases and the J segment 3 bases; nucleotides outside the gene matches: 4.

The gene calls are TRBV5-4 and TRBJ1-2; 10 positions agree with TRBD1. The CDR3 consists of 13 residues. The J segment lost 6 bases and the V segment lost 4 bases, leaving 3 bases of the junction unmatched. Germline V gene lookup returns CDR1 SGHNT and CDR2 YYREEE (reference sequence). CDR3: CASSPGQGDGYTF. The CDR3 bases are TGTGCCAGCAGCCCTGGACAGGGGGATGGCTACACCTTC.

The J gene is TRBJ2-4, the V gene TRBV29-1; 7 bases map to TRBD2. The CDR3 length is 15 residues. Germline-derived CDR1 and CDR2 are SQVTM and ANQGSEA. V was clipped by 4 bases and J by 2 bases; unmatched bases: 8. Written as DNA, the CDR3 is TGCAGCGTTGGTGGGGCTAGCGGATCCAAAAACATTCAGTACTTC. Translation: CSVGGASGSKNIQYF.

This chain uses TRBV5-8 with TRBJ1-1; D remains ambiguous. The length of the CDR3 is 18 residues. Per the germline V gene, CDR1 is SGHTS and CDR2 is YDEGEE. Trimming stripped 5 bases from V and 0 bases from J, with 23 bases between. The CDR3 DNA is TGTGCCAGCAGACATCAATCCAATCATGTGGTACTGAACACTGAAGCTTTCTTT. Protein: CASRHQSNHVVLNTEAFF.

This clone was detected only once. The chain recombines TRBV6-1 with TRBJ1-5, with 7 bases aligning to TRBD1. After removal of 7 bases from V and 1 base from J, the junction contained 7 bases not matched to a gene. The CDR3 spans 15 residues. Germline lookup yields CDR1 MNHNS and CDR2 SASEGT. The CDR3: CASKLRTGSNQPQHF. In nucleotides, the CDR3 is TGTGCCAGCAAGCTACGGACAGGCAGCAATCAGCCCCAGCATTTT.